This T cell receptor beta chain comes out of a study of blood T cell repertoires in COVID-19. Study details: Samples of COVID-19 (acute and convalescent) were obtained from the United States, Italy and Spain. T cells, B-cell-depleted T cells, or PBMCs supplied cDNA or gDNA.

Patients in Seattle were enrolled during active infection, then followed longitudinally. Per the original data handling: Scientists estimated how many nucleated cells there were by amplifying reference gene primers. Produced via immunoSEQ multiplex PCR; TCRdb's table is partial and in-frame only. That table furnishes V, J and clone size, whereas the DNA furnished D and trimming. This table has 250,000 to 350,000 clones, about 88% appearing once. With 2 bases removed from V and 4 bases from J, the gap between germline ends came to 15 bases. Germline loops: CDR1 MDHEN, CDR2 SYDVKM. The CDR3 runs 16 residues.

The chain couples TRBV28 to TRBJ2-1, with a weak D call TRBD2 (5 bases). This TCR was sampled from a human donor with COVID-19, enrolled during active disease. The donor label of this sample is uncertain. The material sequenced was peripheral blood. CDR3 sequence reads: CASSLHTGSWYNEQFF. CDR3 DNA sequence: TGTGCCAGCAGTTTACATACGGGGTCCTGGTACAATGAGCAGTTCTTC.